The clone carrying this TCR beta chain has more than one count but fewer than ten. This entry comes from a study of regulatory T cells in long-lasting Graves disease. V lost 0 bases and J 5 bases, leaving 10 bases between the germline ends. This CDR3 is 15 amino acids long. Germline CDR1 MNHEY, CDR2 SVGEGT. With iRepertoire HTBI primers and Arm-PCR of CDR3 regions, TCR beta libraries were built. TCRdb used MiXCR to reprocess the multiplex PCR reads, holding one entry per CDR3 protein. Here the sample spans 360,000 or so distinct CDR3 sequences, 15% to 20% being singletons. Time point noted: newly diagnosed GD, antithyroid drugs for less than 3 months. Generation of the TCR library employed RNA extracted from PBMCs. These data also featured in a second study, about T cells in Graves' hyperthyroidism and ophthalmopathy.

The V call is TRBV6-2 or TRBV6-3, the J call TRBJ2-2, with a weak D call TRBD2 (6 bases). This sequence originates from a woman aged 18-29 years with Graves disease. The sequencing used peripheral blood mononuclear cells (PBMCs), collected at new diagnosis, from a patient treated with antithyroid drugs. The CDR3 sequence is CASSYSTLATGELFF. The CDR3 DNA reads as TGTGCCAGCAGTTACTCGACACTAGCAACCGGGGAGCTGTTTTTT.